This T cell receptor beta chain was recovered during a study of a mutant IDH1 vaccine in newly diagnosed glioma. Germline V gene lookup returns CDR1 SGHTA and CDR2 FQGNSA. Trimming pared 4 bases from V and 11 bases from J, leaving 23 bases between. The CDR3 has 15 amino acids. Remarks on this clone: The antigen is unknown.

As to time point: week 5, during vaccination. Each dose of the vaccine consisted of 300 ug of mutant IDH1 20-mer peptide, with topical imiquimod. Libraries were prepared by immunoSEQ multiplex PCR; TCRdb keeps only in-frame clonotypes and omits some of them. Seen here are tens of thousands of clones, roughly nine tenths observed once, and the top ten hold about 18%. The chain carries TRBV7-2 and TRBJ1-1; the D gene is possibly TRBD1 (6 bases). This sequence was found in a man aged 18-30 years with glioma. The sequencing used PBMCs, collected from a glioma patient whose treatment included an IDH1 peptide vaccine. The CDR3 region has the DNA TGTGCCAGCAGCTCCCTGGGGGCCGGTCGGCTTCTGGCTTTCTTT. This gives the protein CASSSLGAGRLLAFF.